This TCR beta chain was sequenced in a study of CD8 T cells in ankylosing spondylitis. TCRdb re-derived calls from the 5' RACE reads in MiXCR, one entry per CDR3 protein. The table lists 100,000 to 150,000 distinct CDR3 sequences, around 15% of them singletons. Notes on the study in general: Before this, some motif variants had been reported in reactive arthritis synovial fluid and blood.

The CDR3 has 12 residues. The germline gives CDR1 MNHNS, CDR2 SASEGT. V was shortened by 2 bases and J by 8 bases, with 9 bases between the two germline ends. This clonotype was seen repeatedly, ten times or more. Its antigen is undetermined. The sequencing sample was made of blood, either unsorted or a sorted T cell fraction (not recorded which). This clonotype was obtained from a female donor with ankylosing spondylitis or in good health (not recorded which). This sequence joins TRBV6-1 and TRBJ1-2; no clear D gene. The CDR3, as DNA: TGTGCCAGCAGTGAACTCGGGGTCGGCTACACCTTC. Protein: CASSELGVGYTF.